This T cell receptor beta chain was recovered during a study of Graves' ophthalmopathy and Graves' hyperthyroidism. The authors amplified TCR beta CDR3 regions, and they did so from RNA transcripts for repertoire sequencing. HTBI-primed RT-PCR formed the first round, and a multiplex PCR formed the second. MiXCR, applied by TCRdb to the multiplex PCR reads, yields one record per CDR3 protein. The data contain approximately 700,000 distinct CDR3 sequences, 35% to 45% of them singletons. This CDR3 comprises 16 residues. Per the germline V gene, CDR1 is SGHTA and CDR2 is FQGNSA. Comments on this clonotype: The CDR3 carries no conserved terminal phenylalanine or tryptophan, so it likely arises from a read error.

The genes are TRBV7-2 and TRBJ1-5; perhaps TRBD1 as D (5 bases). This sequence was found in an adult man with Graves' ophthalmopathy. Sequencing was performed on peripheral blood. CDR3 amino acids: CASSQRSGLNNQPQHL. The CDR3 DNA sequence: TGCGCCAGCAGCCAACGATCGGGGCTAAACAATCAGCCCCAGCATCTT.